This TCR beta chain is from a study of blood T cell repertoires in COVID-19. Study background: In each case, the material was cDNA or gDNA derived from T cells, B-cell-depleted T cells, or PBMCs.

There are 14 residues in the CDR3. CDR1 LNHDA and CDR2 SQIVND come from the germline V gene (reference sequence). V shed 2 bases and J shed 10 bases, with 12 bases lying between them. This clone has only one observation. Assay: immunoSEQ multiplex PCR; the TCRdb copy retains only in-frame clones and omits some. The sample has under 300,000 clones; just under 85% are singletons. The chain links TRBV19 to TRBJ1-6; D is unclear. This clonotype was sampled from a man aged 50-60 years with acute or convalescent COVID-19. The sample was peripheral blood. The CDR3 DNA is TGTGCCAGTAGTATAATCGGGATGGGGTCACCCCTCCACTTT. Translation gives CASSIIGMGSPLHF.